One sample yielded the 6 T cell receptor beta chains listed below, sequenced in a study of cytomegalovirus exposure and HLA in healthy donors. Sequencing was performed with immunoSEQ multiplex PCR; in TCRdb, only in-frame clones are kept and a portion is missing. The table records approximately 140,000 clones, around 86% of them present only once. The source material was PBMCs. The receptors come from a man between 18 and 35 years old in good health and CMV-seropositive.

V and J are TRBV7-9 and TRBJ2-7; no clear D. The CDR3 loop spans 14 amino acids. Germline V gives CDR1 SEHNR, CDR2 FQNEAQ (reference sequence). Trimming removed 4 bases at V and 3 bases at J, with 13 bases between. The chain's CDR3 is CASSSRAGVYEQYF. The CDR3 region has the DNA TGTGCCAGCAGCTCCCGAGCCGGAGTCTACGAGCAGTACTTC.

This chain links TRBV7-6 with TRBJ2-3; D is unclear. The germline V and J ends were trimmed by 3 bases and 7 bases, with 5 bases remaining between them. CDR3 size: 11 residues. CDR1 is SGHVS and CDR2 is FNYEAQ in the germline V gene. CDR3 nucleotides: TGTGCCAGCAGCTTCGTCTATACGCAGTATTTT. Protein sequence: CASSFVYTQYF.

CDR3 nucleotides: TGTGCCACAAGGAGTAACTATGGCTACACCTTC. It yields the protein CATRSNYGYTF. The rearrangement uses TRBV6-1 and TRBJ1-2; D unresolved. V shed 10 bases and J shed 1 base, with 7 bases lying between them. The germline gives CDR1 MNHNS, CDR2 SASEGT. This CDR3 has 11 residues.

V usage is TRBV1 and J usage is TRBJ2-7; the tabulated D call, TRBD2, remains unverified against the DNA. TRBV1 is a pseudogene locus. The CDR3 has 13 residues. CDR3 residues: CTSSQDSGYEQYF. The DNA of the CDR3 is TGCACCAGCAGCCAAGATTCGGGCTACGAGCAGTACTTC.

The chain couples TRBV27 to TRBJ2-4; 9 bases map to TRBD1. This CDR3 contains 17 residues. Germline loops: CDR1 MNHEY, CDR2 SMNVEV (reference sequence). V gave up 1 base and J gave up 7 bases; unmatched junction bases: 11. The CDR3 coding sequence is TGTGCCAGCAGTTTATTTTACTCCGGGACAGGGCTGAACATTCAGTACTTC. It specifies CASSLFYSGTGLNIQYF.

The chain is built from TRBV5-4 and TRBJ1-2; unclear D gene. Trimming cost V 2 bases and J 0 bases, with 11 bases left between them. The germline V gene has CDR1 SGHNT and CDR2 YYREEE (reference sequence). CDR3 length: 15 residues. Here the CDR3 DNA reads TGTGCCAGCAGCTTCCTCTCGAGGGCTAACTATGGCTACACCTTC. Amino acid sequence: CASSFLSRANYGYTF.